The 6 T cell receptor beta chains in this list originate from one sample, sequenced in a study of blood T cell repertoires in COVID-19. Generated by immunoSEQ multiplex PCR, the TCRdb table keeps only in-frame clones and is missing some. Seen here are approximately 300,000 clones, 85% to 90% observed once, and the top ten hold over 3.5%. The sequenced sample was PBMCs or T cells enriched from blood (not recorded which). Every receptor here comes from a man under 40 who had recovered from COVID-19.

The CDR3 loop reads CASSPRWDRESGNGYTF. The CDR3 bases are TGTGCCAGCAGCCCGAGATGGGACAGGGAATCGGGAAATGGCTACACCTTC. This chain uses TRBV13 with TRBJ1-2; the match to TRBD1 covers 9 bases. Unmatched junction bases numbered 16, after V lost 5 bases and J lost 6 bases. The length of the CDR3 is 17 residues. Looked up from germline, CDR1 is PRHDT and CDR2 is FYEKMQ (reference sequence).

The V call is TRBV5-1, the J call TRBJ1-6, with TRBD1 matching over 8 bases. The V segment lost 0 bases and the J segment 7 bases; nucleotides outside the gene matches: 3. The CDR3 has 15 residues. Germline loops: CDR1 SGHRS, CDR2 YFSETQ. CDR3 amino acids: CASSLDRGFNSPLHF. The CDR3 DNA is TGCGCCAGCAGCTTGGACAGGGGGTTCAATTCACCCCTCCACTTT.

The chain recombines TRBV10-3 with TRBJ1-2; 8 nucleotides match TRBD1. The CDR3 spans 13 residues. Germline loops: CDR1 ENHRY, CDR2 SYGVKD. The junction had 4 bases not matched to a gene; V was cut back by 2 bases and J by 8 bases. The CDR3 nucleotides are TGTGCCATCAGTGAGACAGACAGGGGCGGCTACACCTTC. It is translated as CAISETDRGGYTF.

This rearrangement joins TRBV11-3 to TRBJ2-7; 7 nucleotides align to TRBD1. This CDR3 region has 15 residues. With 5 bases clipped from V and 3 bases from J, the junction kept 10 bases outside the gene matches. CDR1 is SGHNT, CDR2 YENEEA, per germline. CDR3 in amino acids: CASSTHRDRYYEQYF. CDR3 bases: TGTGCCAGCAGCACCCACCGGGACAGATACTACGAGCAGTACTTC.

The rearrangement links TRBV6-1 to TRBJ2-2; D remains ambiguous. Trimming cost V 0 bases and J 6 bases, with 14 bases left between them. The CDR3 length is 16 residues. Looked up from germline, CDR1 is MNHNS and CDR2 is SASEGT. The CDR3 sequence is CASSEALHRSAGELFF. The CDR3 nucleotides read TGTGCCAGCAGTGAAGCGCTCCATCGGTCCGCCGGGGAGCTGTTTTTT.

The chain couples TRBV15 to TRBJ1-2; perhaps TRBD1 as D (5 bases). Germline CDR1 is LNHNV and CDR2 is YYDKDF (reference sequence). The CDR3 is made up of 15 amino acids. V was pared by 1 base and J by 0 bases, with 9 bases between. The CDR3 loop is CATSRGTGPNYGYTF. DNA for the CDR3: TGTGCCACCAGCAGAGGTACAGGCCCTAACTATGGCTACACCTTC.